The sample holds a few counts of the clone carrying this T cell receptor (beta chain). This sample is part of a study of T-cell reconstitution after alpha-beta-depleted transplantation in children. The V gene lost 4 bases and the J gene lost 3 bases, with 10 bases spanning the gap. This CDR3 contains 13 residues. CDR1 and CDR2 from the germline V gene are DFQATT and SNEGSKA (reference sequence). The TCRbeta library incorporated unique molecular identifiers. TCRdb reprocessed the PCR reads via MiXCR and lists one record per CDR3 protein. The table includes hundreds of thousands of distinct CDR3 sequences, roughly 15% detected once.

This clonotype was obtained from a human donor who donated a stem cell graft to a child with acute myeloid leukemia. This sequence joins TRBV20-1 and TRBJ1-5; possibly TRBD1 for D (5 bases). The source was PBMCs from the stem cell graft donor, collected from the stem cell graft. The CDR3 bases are TGCAGTGCTATAGGACAAAACAATCAGCCCCAGCATTTT. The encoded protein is CSAIGQNNQPQHF.